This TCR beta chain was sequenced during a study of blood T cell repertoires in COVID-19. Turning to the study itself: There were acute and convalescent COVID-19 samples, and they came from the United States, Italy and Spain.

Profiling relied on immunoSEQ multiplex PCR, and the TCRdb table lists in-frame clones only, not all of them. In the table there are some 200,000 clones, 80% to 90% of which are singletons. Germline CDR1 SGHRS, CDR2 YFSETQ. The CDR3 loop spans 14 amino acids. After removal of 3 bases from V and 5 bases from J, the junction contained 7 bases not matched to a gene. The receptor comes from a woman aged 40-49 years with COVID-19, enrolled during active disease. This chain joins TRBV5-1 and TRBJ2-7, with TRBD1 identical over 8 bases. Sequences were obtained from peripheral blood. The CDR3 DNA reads TGCGCCAGCAGCTCAGGGGGCGCAGGAAACGAGCAGTACTTC. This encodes CASSSGGAGNEQYF.